A single sample is the source of the 19 T cell receptor beta chains below, sequenced in a study of T cells after yellow fever vaccination. TCRdb reprocessed the 5' RACE reads with MiXCR, giving one entry per CDR3 protein. The sample shows 300,000 to 450,000 distinct CDR3 sequences, approximately 6% of them seen only once. This specimen consisted of PBMCs, obtained 5 days after the yellow fever booster vaccination. These receptors were collected from a man aged 25-45 years who received the YFV17D yellow fever vaccine.

This sequence joins TRBV11-2 and TRBJ2-3, with D possibly TRBD1 on 6 matching bases. V was pared by 4 bases and J by 2 bases, with 16 bases between. Germline-derived CDR1 and CDR2 are SGHAT and FQNNGV. This CDR3 has 16 amino acids. Here the CDR3 reads CASSWTVDDNTDTQYF. The CDR3 DNA reads as TGTGCCAGCAGCTGGACAGTAGACGACAACACAGATACGCAGTATTTT.

The chain uses TRBV13 and TRBJ2-1; 7 bases fit TRBD2. Trimming took 5 bases from V and 10 from J; bases not matched to a gene: 17. The CDR3 contains 16 residues. CDR1 and CDR2 (germline): PRHDT, FYEKMQ (reference sequence). This CDR3 reads CASSVWGGGSGPEQFF. The CDR3 region has the DNA TGTGCCAGCAGCGTATGGGGTGGCGGGAGTGGGCCAGAGCAGTTCTTC.

CDR3 DNA sequence: TGCGCCAGCAGCCAAGATCTTGGCCTAGCGGGAGTACGGGCGGAGCAGTTCTTC. The encoded protein is CASSQDLGLAGVRAEQFF. The V and J genes are TRBV4-3 and TRBJ2-1; TRBD2 agrees at 10 bases. From germline, CDR1 is LGHNA and CDR2 YSLEER. The CDR3 spans 18 residues. With V trimmed by 0 bases and J by 10 bases, 15 bases remained unmatched.

This clonotype has a count of ten or more. The V and J genes are TRBV18 and TRBJ2-7; D gene ambiguous. The CDR3 is made up of 9 amino acids. The germline V gene has CDR1 KGHSH and CDR2 LQKENI. The V end lost 8 bases, the J end lost 2 bases, and 1 base lay between the germline ends. The CDR3 DNA sequence: TGTGCCAGCCCCTACGAGCAGTACTTC. Translation: CASPYEQYF.

The rearrangement links TRBV10-3 to TRBJ2-2; D unresolved. The length of the CDR3 is 11 residues. Per germline, CDR1 ENHRY and CDR2 SYGVKD. V was clipped by 10 bases and J by 9 bases, with 12 bases between them. CDR3 DNA: TGTGCCACGGCGATAGATCGGGAGCTGTTTTTT. Amino acid sequence: CATAIDRELFF.

This chain connects TRBV28 to TRBJ1-2; D ambiguous. The CDR3 length is 11 residues. V was cut by 7 bases and J by 8 bases, with 11 bases left in between. Looked up from germline, CDR1 is MDHEN and CDR2 is SYDVKM. The CDR3 region has the DNA TGTGCCAGCACCACCGTTGGAGGCTACACCTTC. Translated, it gives CASTTVGGYTF.

The chain combines TRBV15 with TRBJ1-5, with D possibly TRBD1 on 5 matching bases. The V gene lost 3 bases and the J gene lost 3 bases, with 9 bases spanning the gap. The CDR3 contains 14 residues. Germline CDR1 LNHNV, CDR2 YYDKDF (reference sequence). The CDR3 protein is CATSSQGPNQPQHF. The CDR3 DNA reads TGTGCCACCAGCAGTCAGGGTCCCAATCAGCCCCAGCATTTT.

The chain joins TRBV20-1 to TRBJ2-7; 10 nucleotides line up with TRBD2. Unmatched junction bases numbered 10, after V lost 6 bases and J lost 2 bases. Germline V gene sequence: CDR1 DFQATT, CDR2 SNEGSKA (reference sequence). The CDR3 totals 15 residues. In DNA, the CDR3 is TGCAGTGCAATTACCCCAAGCGGGAGGGCCTACGAGCAGTACTTC. Its protein product is CSAITPSGRAYEQYF.

This chain joins TRBV24-1 and TRBJ2-1; D is undetermined. Trimming left V 11 bases short and J 4 bases short, with 11 bases between. Germline CDR1 reads KGHDR; CDR2 reads SFDVKD. CDR3 size: 12 residues. In DNA form, the CDR3 reads TGTGCCAAAAAAAACCGATACAATGAGCAGTTCTTC. As protein: CAKKNRYNEQFF.

The chain has TRBV28 and TRBJ2-3; 16 positions agree with TRBD2. Germline CDR1 is MDHEN and CDR2 is SYDVKM. The CDR3 is 19 amino acids. After removal of 6 bases from V and 2 bases from J, the junction contained 11 bases not matched to a gene. The CDR3 reads CASSLYGTSGRAATDTQYF. The CDR3 nucleotides read TGTGCCAGCAGCCTCTATGGGACTAGCGGGAGGGCCGCCACAGATACGCAGTATTTT.

This clonotype was picked up many times. The chain is built from TRBV6-1 and TRBJ2-7; TRBD1 or TRBD2 may be the D gene (5 bases each). Trimming cost V 9 bases and J 7 bases, with 25 bases left between them. The CDR3 length is 15 residues. Germline lookup yields CDR1 MNHNS and CDR2 SASEGT. CDR3 bases: TGTGCCAGAAGCCGGTCGAAAGGGGCGTGGGGGGAGCAGTACTTC. Translation gives CARSRSKGAWGEQYF.

This chain links TRBV18 with TRBJ2-2; D not certain. Trimming pared 3 bases from V and 1 base from J, leaving 6 bases between. Germline CDR1 is KGHSH and CDR2 is LQKENI. This CDR3 contains 14 residues. Written as DNA, the CDR3 is TGTGCCAGCTCACCTTTCAGGAACACCGGGGAGCTGTTTTTT. Protein product: CASSPFRNTGELFF.

The table lists this clonotype with a few counts. V gene TRBV6-5 combines with J gene TRBJ2-7, with 7 bases identical to TRBD1. The V gene end was trimmed by 6 bases and the J gene end by 0 bases; junction bases not matched to a gene: 8. The germline gives CDR1 MNHEY, CDR2 SVGAGI. The CDR3 consists of 15 residues. The CDR3 DNA sequence: TGTGCCAGCAGCCCACGGGACAGAAGCTCCTACGAGCAGTACTTC. Protein: CASSPRDRSSYEQYF.

This clonotype was observed a handful of times. The CDR3 loop is CASSAPGTRETQYF. CDR3 nucleotides: TGTGCCAGCAGCGCCCCCGGGACCCGGGAGACCCAGTACTTC. The chain couples TRBV7-2 to TRBJ2-5; D possibly matches TRBD1 or TRBD2 (5 bases each). Trimming left V 5 bases short and J 5 bases short, with 15 bases between. This CDR3 has 14 residues. Germline V gene sequence: CDR1 SGHTA, CDR2 FQGNSA.

V is TRBV6-6 and J is TRBJ1-1; D unresolved. V was cut by 8 bases and J by 4 bases, with 14 bases left in between. CDR3 size: 13 residues. CDR1 is MNHNY and CDR2 is SVGAGI in the germline V gene (reference sequence). The CDR3 bases are TGTGCCAGCGAATATGGTGGCTCCACTGAAGCTTTCTTT. Translation gives CASEYGGSTEAFF.

This clonotype was counted between two and nine times. The chain employs TRBV5-1 and TRBJ2-7; no definite D call. The V gene's germline CDR1 is SGHRS and CDR2 YFSETQ. V dropped 4 bases and J dropped 3 bases, with 8 bases sitting between them. This CDR3 region has 12 residues. CDR3 region: CASSMIGYEQYF. For the CDR3, the DNA is TGCGCCAGCAGCATGATCGGCTACGAGCAGTACTTC.

There are a few counts of this clonotype. The J gene is TRBJ2-1, the V gene TRBV28; D ambiguous. The CDR3 is 12 residues long. V shed 4 bases and J shed 8 bases, with 9 bases lying between them. The germline CDR1 and CDR2 sequences are MDHEN and SYDVKM. CDR3 bases: TGTGCCAGCAGTTCTACGGTTGATGAGCAGTTCTTC. Encoded protein: CASSSTVDEQFF.

In this sample, this clonotype turned up a few times. The gene calls are TRBV25-1 and TRBJ2-1; 8 nucleotides match TRBD2. V dropped 5 bases and J dropped 3; count of bases not matched to a gene: 6. The CDR3 sequence is 15 residues long. Germline V gives CDR1 MGHDK, CDR2 SYGVNS. The CDR3 nucleotides read TGTGCCAGCAGTTTGACGGGGGGGGACTACAATGAGCAGTTCTTC. It translates to CASSLTGGDYNEQFF.

Ten or more counts support this clonotype. The chain is built from TRBV5-1 and TRBJ2-5; TRBD2 matches 7 bases. The germline gives CDR1 SGHRS, CDR2 YFSETQ. Unmatched junction bases numbered 3, after V lost 4 bases and J lost 0 bases. This CDR3 comprises 14 residues. This CDR3 reads CASSHGTNQETQYF. CDR3 nucleotides: TGCGCCAGCAGCCATGGGACTAACCAAGAGACCCAGTACTTC.